This record covers a single T cell receptor (beta chain). Its antigen is not known. Blood was drawn once from each donor into heparinised tubes. The draws averaged approximately 120 mL. Sorted populations all exceeded 98% purity. The investigators reverse transcribed all of the isolated RNA, so they sequenced expressed TCRB transcripts. Assay: immunoSEQ multiplex PCR; the TCRdb copy retains only in-frame clones and omits some. Altogether 200,000 to 250,000 clones are present, 7.5% to 10% being singletons, with the ten largest covering about 0.03%. The data were obtained in a study of beta chain features in type 1 diabetes. Study results and caveats: In the patient group, naive, central memory and Treg TCRB repertoires seemed more alike than in the healthy donor group.

In germline, CDR1 is LNHNV, CDR2 YYDKDF (reference sequence). CDR3 length equals 17 residues. The V gene lost 0 bases and the J gene lost 2 bases, with 14 bases spanning the gap. The material sequenced was naive CD4+ T cells from blood. The chain has TRBV15 and TRBJ2-1, with D possibly being TRBD1 (6 bases). The receptor comes from a woman aged 18-29 years in good health. The DNA of the CDR3 is TGTGCCACCAGCAGAGATTTAGGAACAGGGACCTACAATGAGCAGTTCTTC. This gives the protein CATSRDLGTGTYNEQFF. Variable domain in full (rest from reference TRBV15 and TRBJ2-1): DAMVIQNPRYQVTQFGKPVTLSCSQTLNHNVMYWYQQKSSQAPKLLFHYYDKDFNNEADTPDNFQSRRPNTSFCFLDIRSPGLGDTAMYLCATSRDLGTGTYNEQFFGPGTRLTVL.